This T cell receptor beta chain was retrieved from a study of T cells after yellow fever vaccination. This clonotype was recorded a few times. Using its own MiXCR run on the 5' RACE reads, TCRdb lists one record per CDR3 protein. The sample includes 500,000 to 650,000 distinct CDR3 sequences, approximately 13% of them seen just once. In germline, CDR1 is SGHVS, CDR2 FQNEAQ. V lost 5 bases to trimming and J lost 10 bases, with 14 bases between them. This CDR3 region has 12 residues. Sequenced material: PBMCs, taken on the day of the yellow fever booster vaccination. The sequence came from a man aged 30 to 45 who received the YFV17D yellow fever vaccine. This rearrangement joins TRBV7-8 to TRBJ1-1; possible D gene TRBD1, 6 bases. DNA for the CDR3: TGTGCCAGCAGCGTAGTACAGGGTTTAGCTTTCTTT. Translating gives CASSVVQGLAFF.